The clone carrying this T cell receptor (beta chain) was picked up many times. The antigen is unknown. Germline trimming cut 3 bases from V and 3 bases from J; bases unmatched to any gene: 4. The germline gives CDR1 MDHEN, CDR2 SYDVKM. This CDR3 is 15 amino acids long. This record belongs to a study of T cell repertoires in cytomegalovirus infection. Overall study: Both CMV infection and a matching HLA type were indicated by public TCR beta signatures. Study-wide results and limits: HLA-C-restricted TCR beta clonotypes specific for CMV led the ex vivo response. The cumulative frequency of public TCR beta families identified carriers of CMV plus the relevant HLA.

From the reads, TCRdb called clonotypes with MiXCR, one entry per CDR3 protein. The sample records some 97,000 distinct CDR3 sequences, around 22% being singletons. This receptor was obtained from a human donor in good health (CMV status not recorded). Some clones in this sample may be carry-over from other donors' samples. The rearrangement uses TRBV28 and TRBJ2-3, with TRBD2 identical over 9 bases. The sample comprised CD8+ T cells from PBMCs. The CDR3 nucleotides read TGTGCCAGCAGTTTGCTAGCGGGGCAGACAGATACGCAGTATTTT. It encodes CASSLLAGQTDTQYF. Full variable domain (remainder filled in from reference TRBV28 and TRBJ2-3): DVKVTQSSRYLVKRTGEKVFLECVQDMDHENMFWYRQDPGLGLRLIYFSYDVKMKEKGDIPEGYSVSREKKERFSLILESASTNQTSMYLCASSLLAGQTDTQYFGPGTRLTVL.